This T cell receptor (beta chain) was identified in a study of identical twins. In TCRdb, the 5' RACE reads were re-called with MiXCR into one record per CDR3 protein. The sample includes about 720,000 distinct CDR3 sequences, roughly 8% seen only once; the top ten take more than 0.75%. The table lists this clonotype with a few counts. These same data were also listed under a study on yellow fever vaccine responses in identical twins.

Sequencing input: PBMCs. This receptor was identified in a woman aged 18-29 years in good health.

CDR3 in DNA: TGTGCCACCAGGACATTGGGGGGCGAGACCCAGTACTTC. Translated, it gives CATRTLGGETQYF. The chain recombines TRBV21-1 with TRBJ2-5; TRBD1 is the table's D call and was not checked against the DNA. TRBV21-1 is shown as a pseudogene. This CDR3 has 13 residues.